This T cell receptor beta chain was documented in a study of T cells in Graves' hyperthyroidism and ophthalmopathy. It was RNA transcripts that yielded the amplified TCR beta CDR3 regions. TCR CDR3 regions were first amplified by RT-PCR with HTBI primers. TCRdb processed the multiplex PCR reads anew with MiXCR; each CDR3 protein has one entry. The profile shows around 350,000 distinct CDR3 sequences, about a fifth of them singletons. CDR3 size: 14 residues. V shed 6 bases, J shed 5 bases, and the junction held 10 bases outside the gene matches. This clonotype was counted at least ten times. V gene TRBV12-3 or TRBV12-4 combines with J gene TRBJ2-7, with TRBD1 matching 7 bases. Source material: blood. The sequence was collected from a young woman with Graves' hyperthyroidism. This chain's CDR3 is CASSFPGGRDEQYF. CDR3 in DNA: TGTGCCAGCAGCTTTCCAGGGGGTAGGGACGAGCAGTACTTC.